This entry describes one T cell receptor (beta chain). What it binds is not known. Different DNA sequences within this sample yield the same CDR3. Genomic DNA of each subset was evenly split across several immunoSEQ plates. Using immunoSEQ multiplex PCR, the repertoire was profiled, and TCRdb retains in-frame clones only, with some absent. The sample lists about 2.4 million clones, roughly nine tenths occurring once. Germline-derived CDR1 and CDR2 are SGHRS and YFSETQ. Trimming stripped 0 bases from V and 4 bases from J, with 8 bases between. The CDR3 has 13 amino acids. Division of CD4+ cells produced a CD45RA+ naive subset and a CD45RA-negative memory subset. This entry comes from a study of shared clonotypes between healthy human individuals. Study-level points and caveats: An expected dependence of interdonor clonotype sharing on sequencing depth was noted.

The sequencing input was naive CD4+ T cells sorted from blood. Subset noted: CD45RA+ positively selected. The clonotype was recovered from a young man in good health. J is TRBJ2-7 and V is TRBV5-1; TRBD1 is a possible D gene (6 bases). In DNA form, the CDR3 reads TGCGCCAGCAGCTTGGGGGGGCTGTACGAGCAGTACTTC. Translated, it gives CASSLGGLYEQYF.